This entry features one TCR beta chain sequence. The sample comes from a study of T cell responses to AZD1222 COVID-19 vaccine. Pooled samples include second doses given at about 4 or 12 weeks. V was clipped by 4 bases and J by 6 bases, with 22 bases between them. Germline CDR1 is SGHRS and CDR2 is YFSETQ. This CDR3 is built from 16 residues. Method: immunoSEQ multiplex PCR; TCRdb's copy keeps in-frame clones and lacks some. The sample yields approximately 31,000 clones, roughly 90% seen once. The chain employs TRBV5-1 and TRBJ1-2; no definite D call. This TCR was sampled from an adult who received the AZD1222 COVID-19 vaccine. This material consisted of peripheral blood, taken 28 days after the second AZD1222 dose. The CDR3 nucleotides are TGCGCCAGCAGCCCGATCTCCACAACGTGGGCTCATGGCTACACCTTC. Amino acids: CASSPISTTWAHGYTF.